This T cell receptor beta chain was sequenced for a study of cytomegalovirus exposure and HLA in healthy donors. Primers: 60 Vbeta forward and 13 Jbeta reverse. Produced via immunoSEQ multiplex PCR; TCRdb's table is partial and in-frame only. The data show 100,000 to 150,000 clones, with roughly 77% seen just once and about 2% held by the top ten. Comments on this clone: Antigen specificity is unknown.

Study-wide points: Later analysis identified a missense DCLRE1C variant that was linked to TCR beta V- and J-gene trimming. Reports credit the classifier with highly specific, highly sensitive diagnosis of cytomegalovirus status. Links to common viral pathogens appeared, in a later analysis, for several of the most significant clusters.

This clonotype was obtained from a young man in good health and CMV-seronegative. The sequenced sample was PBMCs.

This CDR3 is CASSFVDGTVTYEQYF. The CDR3 DNA is TGCGCCAGCAGCTTCGTAGATGGGACAGTAACCTACGAGCAGTACTTC. The chain links TRBV5-1 to TRBJ2-7; 7 nucleotides match TRBD1. This CDR3 has 16 residues. J was trimmed by 2 bases and V by 2 bases; bases with no gene match: 10. Germline V gives CDR1 SGHRS, CDR2 YFSETQ.